One TCR beta chain is described in this entry. The antigen remains undetermined. The sample originates from a study of persistence of HIV-infected CD4 T cells. For the study at large: Donors had been on suppressive ART for a median of 8 years.

CDR1 and CDR2 (germline): SGHTA, FQGNSA. Trimming at V came to 5 bases and at J to 5 bases, leaving 10 bases not matched to a gene. This CDR3 is 15 amino acids long. Lysates of CMV-infected fibroblasts at 9.5 to 10 ug/mL stimulated these cells. Sorted nonresponding memory CD4+ T cells were CD40L-negative, CD69-negative, CD45RO-high. An 18-hour stimulation of CD8-depleted PBMCs used anti-CD28/CD49d costimulation, CD40-blocking antibody and enfuvirtide. Sequencing used immunoSEQ version 4 in survey mode. Genomic DNA was diluted to 9 to 10 ng/uL, up to roughly 1 ug per sample. Sequencing was performed with immunoSEQ multiplex PCR; in TCRdb, only in-frame clones are kept and a portion is missing. The data show roughly 34,000 clones, more than 75% seen once.

The sequence was obtained from an adult woman with HIV who was CMV-seropositive. The genes are TRBV7-2 and TRBJ2-5, with 8 bases aligning to TRBD2. This specimen consisted of CD4+ T cells sorted from PBMCs after approximately 19-hour stimulation, obtained from a patient who received antiretroviral therapy. Here the CDR3 DNA reads TGTGCCAGCAGCGTCATCGGCGGGAGGAGGGAGACCCAGTACTTC. Its protein product is CASSVIGGRRETQYF. Looking up the rest from reference TRBV7-2 and TRBJ2-5 gives the full variable domain: GAGVSQSPSNKVTEKGKDVELRCDPISGHTALYWYRQSLGQGLEFLIYFQGNSAPDKSGLPSDRFSAERTGGSVSTLTIQRTQQEDSAVYLCASSVIGGRRETQYFGPGTRLLVL.